This TCR beta chain stems from a study of CD4+ T cells in melanoma. Sample share makes this clone medium-sized (0.01 to 0.1%). Its antigen remains unidentified. The assay was immunoSEQ multiplex PCR, and TCRdb's table has in-frame clones only and misses some. In the table there are 9,500 to 13,000 clones, 55% to 65% of which are singletons. This CDR3 spans 13 amino acids. V lost 1 base to trimming and J lost 7 bases, with 10 bases between them. Germline V gene lookup returns CDR1 KGHSH and CDR2 LQKENI. The study, taken as a whole, reports: A reported correlation linked neoantigen-specific CD4+ T cells to CD8+, macrophage and B cell function. Neoantigen-specific CD4+ T cells in melanoma reportedly had diverse differentiation states.

The source material was cells from a culture (not recorded whether cultured in vitro). The chain uses TRBV18 and TRBJ1-2, with D possibly being TRBD1 (6 bases). The clonotype originates from a human donor with melanoma. As DNA, the CDR3 is TGTGCCAGCTCACCACTACAGGGCTCTGGCTACACCTTC. It specifies CASSPLQGSGYTF.